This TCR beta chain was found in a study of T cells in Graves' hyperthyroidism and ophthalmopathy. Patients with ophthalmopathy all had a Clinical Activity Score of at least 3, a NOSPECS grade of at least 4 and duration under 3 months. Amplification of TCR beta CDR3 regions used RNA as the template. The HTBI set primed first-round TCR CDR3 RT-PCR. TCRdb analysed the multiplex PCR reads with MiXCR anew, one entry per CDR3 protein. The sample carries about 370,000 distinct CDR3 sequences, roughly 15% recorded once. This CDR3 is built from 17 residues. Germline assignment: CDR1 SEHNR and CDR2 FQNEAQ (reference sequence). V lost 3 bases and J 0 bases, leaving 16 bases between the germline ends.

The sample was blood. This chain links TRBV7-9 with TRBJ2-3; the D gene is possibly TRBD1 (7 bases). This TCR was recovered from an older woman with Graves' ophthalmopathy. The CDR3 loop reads CASSLGQRTTSTDTQYF. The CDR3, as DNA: TGTGCCAGCAGCTTGGGACAGCGGACTACTAGCACAGATACGCAGTATTTT.